This passage covers 3 T cell receptor beta chains from one sample sequenced in a study of regulatory T cells in long-lasting Graves disease. Time point: newly diagnosed GD, antithyroid drugs for less than 3 months. Researchers made the TCR library from RNA that was extracted from PBMCs. Construction of TCR beta libraries relied on iRepertoire HTBI primers and on Arm-PCR targeting CDR3 regions. TCRdb itself ran the multiplex PCR reads through MiXCR, one entry per CDR3 protein. The data show some 490,000 distinct CDR3 sequences, about 12% seen once. The data were also submitted as part of a second study, on T cells in Graves' hyperthyroidism and ophthalmopathy.

Sequencing used peripheral blood mononuclear cells (PBMCs), obtained at new diagnosis, from a patient treated with antithyroid drugs. These receptors came from a woman aged 25 to 39 with Graves disease.

This clonotype was observed at least ten times. The gene calls are TRBV2 and TRBJ2-3; D not certain. The ends were cut back, 1 base at V and 2 bases at J, with 10 bases in the middle. CDR1 and CDR2 from the germline V gene are SNHLY and FYNNEI. The CDR3 has 15 amino acids. CDR3 in DNA: TGTGCCAGCAGTGAAGAGGCAGGTACCACAGATACGCAGTATTTT. Its protein product is CASSEEAGTTDTQYF.

This clonotype turned up a few times. V gene TRBV19 combines with J gene TRBJ2-1; TRBD1 matches 9 bases. The V gene's germline CDR1 is LNHDA and CDR2 SQIVND (reference sequence). With 7 bases clipped from V and 4 bases from J, the junction kept 8 bases outside the gene matches. The CDR3 contains 15 residues. Written as DNA, the CDR3 is TGTGCCAGTACGCCCGGGACAGGGCTTTACAATGAGCAGTTCTTC. Its translation is CASTPGTGLYNEQFF.

At least ten counts were recorded for this clonotype. The chain couples TRBV10-3 to TRBJ1-2; D might be TRBD1 (5 bases). V was trimmed by 4 bases and J by 2 bases, leaving 11 bases between them. Germline V gives CDR1 ENHRY, CDR2 SYGVKD. The CDR3 runs to 14 residues. CDR3 sequence: CAISGTSSNYGYTF. The CDR3 nucleotides read TGTGCCATCAGTGGGACATCCTCCAACTATGGCTACACCTTC.